These T cell receptor beta chains were read from a single sample in a study of shared clonotypes between healthy human individuals. The repertoire was sequenced with immunoSEQ multiplex PCR; TCRdb's copy has only in-frame clones and lacks some. This sample has about 2.2 million clones, with 90% to 95% found just once. Sample: naive CD8+ T cells from PBMCs. The origin of the receptors is a young man in good health. Some clones in this sample may be carry-over from other donors' samples. Each CDR3 is given with its conserved first and last residue. A D gene is named only where the DNA matches it firmly. For some rows the clone size is stated as once, few or many, or as a class when expanded; others skip it.

length: 17; D: -; J: TRBJ2-7; size: -; V: TRBV28; CDR3: CASSSPILGSFTAEQYF; DNA: TGTGCCAGCAGTTCCCCCATCCTCGGCAGCTTTACGGCCGAGCAGTACTTC
length: 15; D: -; J: TRBJ1-5; size: -; V: TRBV15; CDR3: CATSRDSGINQPQHF; DNA: TGTGCCACCAGCAGAGATTCGGGGATAAATCAGCCCCAGCATTTT
length: 14; D: -; J: TRBJ1-3; size: -; V: TRBV5-8; CDR3: CASSFGVGGDTIYF; DNA: TGTGCCAGCAGCTTTGGGGTCGGTGGCGACACCATATATTTT
length: 16; D: TRBD1; J: TRBJ2-5; size: -; V: TRBV5-4; CDR3: CASSEGDRGVEETQYF; DNA: TGTGCCAGCAGCGAGGGGGACAGGGGGGTCGAGGAGACCCAGTACTTC
length: 17; D: TRBD1; J: TRBJ1-2; size: -; V: TRBV29-1; CDR3: CSVDRGTGAQTSYGYTF; DNA: TGCAGCGTCGACAGGGGGACAGGGGCCCAAACCTCTTATGGCTACACCTTC
length: 15; D: TRBD2; J: TRBJ2-3; size: -; V: TRBV4-3; CDR3: CASTRRLAGGGTQYF; DNA: TGCGCCAGCACACGGAGGCTAGCGGGAGGAGGGACGCAGTATTTT
length: 15; D: TRBD1; J: TRBJ2-7; size: -; V: TRBV27; CDR3: CASRTTGDHPYEQYF; DNA: TGTGCCAGCAGGACTACAGGGGACCACCCCTACGAGCAGTACTTC
length: 15; D: TRBD1; J: TRBJ2-1; size: -; V: TRBV11-3; CDR3: CASSPRDSPYNEQFF; DNA: TGTGCCAGCAGCCCCCGGGACAGCCCGTACAATGAGCAGTTCTTC
length: 15; D: -; J: TRBJ2-2; size: -; V: TRBV4-1; CDR3: CASSGGIGDTGELFF; DNA: TGCGCCAGCAGCGGAGGGATCGGGGACACCGGGGAGCTGTTTTTT
length: 17; D: TRBD2; J: TRBJ2-1; size: -; V: TRBV28; CDR3: CASSLGLAGGWHNEQFF; DNA: TGTGCCAGCAGTTTGGGACTAGCGGGAGGGTGGCACAATGAGCAGTTCTTC
length: 17; D: TRBD1; J: TRBJ2-2; size: -; V: TRBV27; CDR3: CASSLSSGTGKAGELFF; DNA: TGTGCCAGCAGTTTATCGTCCGGGACAGGGAAGGCCGGGGAGCTGTTTTTT
length: 13; D: TRBD1; J: TRBJ2-7; size: -; V: TRBV10-1; CDR3: CASNSGTGSEQYF; DNA: TGCGCCAGCAACTCCGGGACAGGGAGCGAGCAGTACTTC
length: 17; D: -; J: TRBJ2-7; size: once; V: TRBV28; CDR3: CASSLILGNPYKYEQYF; DNA: TGTGCCAGCAGTTTAATATTAGGGAATCCCTACAAGTACGAGCAGTACTTC
length: 15; D: TRBD1; J: TRBJ1-2; size: -; V: TRBV30; CDR3: CAWRERDRGYFGYTF; DNA: TGTGCCTGGAGGGAAAGGGACAGGGGCTATTTTGGCTACACCTTC